This T cell receptor (beta chain) was recovered during a study of blood T cell repertoires in COVID-19. In the original workflow: Estimation of nucleated cell counts relied on the amplification of reference gene primers. Only in-frame clones appear in the TCRdb table, and some are missing; sequencing was by immunoSEQ multiplex PCR. The D gene and trimming were derived from the DNA, and the V and J assignments and clone size from that table. The sample lists about 200,000 clones; roughly 85% were seen once. The CDR3 length is 15 residues. V lost 6 bases to trimming and J lost 5 bases; unmatched junction nucleotides: 8. Germline CDR1 and CDR2: MNHEY and SMNVEV (reference sequence).

Sequences were obtained from peripheral blood. The genes are TRBV27 and TRBJ1-4; the match to TRBD1 covers 8 bases. The receptor was derived from a woman between 70 and 85 years old with COVID-19, enrolled during active disease. The CDR3 sequence: CASRWTGRLNEKLFF. DNA for the CDR3: TGTGCCAGCAGATGGACAGGGAGGTTGAATGAAAAACTGTTTTTT.